These T cell receptor beta chains were read from a single sample in a study of blood T cells in healthy people across ages. TCRdb reanalysed the 5' RACE reads using MiXCR and keeps one entry per CDR3 protein. The table records hundreds of thousands of distinct CDR3 sequences, 29% of them present only once. The sequencing sample was made of blood. Receptor source: a woman aged 80 or over in good health. The CDR3 runs from the conserved cysteine through the conserved F or W. The order of the fields is V gene, J gene, CDR3 protein.

TRBV6-2/TRBV6-3	TRBJ1-5	CASSPGSPSNQPQHF
TRBV5-4	-	CAGSLSGQETQFF
TRBV2	TRBJ1-5	CASTTGTVNQPQHF
TRBV5-1	TRBJ1-4	CASSPQGSSNEKLFF
TRBV11-2	TRBJ2-5	CASSPLSPRVGGTQYF
TRBV18	TRBJ2-1	CASSPKNEQFF
TRBV9	TRBJ2-1	CASSGDPTGYNEQFF
TRBV6-1	TRBJ2-2	CASSRRRDTGELFF
TRBV11-3	TRBJ2-7	CASSLHSSSYEQYF
TRBV20-1	TRBJ2-7	CSARVTGRAYEQYF
TRBV20-1	TRBJ2-7	CSASTTRGGVYEQYF
TRBV20-1	TRBJ2-3	CSVPGLASTDTQYF
TRBV28	TRBJ2-3	CASSPPGRGTDSQYF
TRBV12-3/TRBV12-4	TRBJ2-7	CASSSGTGGIDEQYF
TRBV3-1	TRBJ2-1	CASSELKRGHEQFF
TRBV20-1	-	CSASRGSWSGEQYF
TRBV9	-	CASSDPTGTSYDSIQYF
TRBV24-1	TRBJ2-1	CATSDDSRSLDEQFF
TRBV20-1	TRBJ2-3	CSAADRTRVADTQYF
TRBV9	TRBJ1-2	CASSGTGRDGYTF
TRBV30	TRBJ1-1	CAWSITGIEAFF
TRBV7-9	TRBJ2-1	CACSRTRNNEQFF
TRBV18	TRBJ1-6	CASSPPGQGSSPLHF
TRBV6-5	TRBJ1-1	CACSLFRMNTEAFF
TRBV5-1	TRBJ2-3	CASSLHSSGGGTDTQYF
TRBV3-1	TRBJ1-5	CASSPVWGVQPQHF
TRBV4-3	TRBJ2-7	CASSQPYSRRNSYEQYF
TRBV4-2	TRBJ2-3	CASSQDPAGGSATSTDAQYF
TRBV19	TRBJ2-6	CASSIQLPGANVLTF
TRBV6-2/TRBV6-3	TRBJ2-5	CASSYGGPQETQYF
TRBV29-1	TRBJ2-1	CSVLAGGRGNEQFF
TRBV6-1	TRBJ1-2	CASSEQPRGYTF
TRBV6-2/TRBV6-3	TRBJ2-3	CASSPRPAGGSLADTQYF
TRBV3-1	TRBJ1-6	CASSQIQDNSPLHF
TRBV7-2	TRBJ2-5	CASSLTKGETQYF
TRBV6-6	TRBJ2-1	CASSYGSGGSYNEQFF
TRBV10-3	TRBJ1-2	CAIRGGQFYGYTF
TRBV7-9	TRBJ1-5	CASSQEDPNQPQHF
TRBV7-9	TRBJ2-7	CASSLKRQGSDEQYF
TRBV5-1	TRBJ1-1	CASSLPQGGTEAFF
TRBV5-1	TRBJ2-1	CASRQEDRGYNEQFF
TRBV6-2/TRBV6-3	TRBJ1-2	CASSFNVGQGASDYTF
TRBV6-2/TRBV6-3	TRBJ2-1	CASSYSRQGFYNEQFF
TRBV28	TRBJ2-7	CASSMPFGQYF
TRBV20-1	TRBJ1-5	CSARNTHSNQPQHF
TRBV7-2	TRBJ2-1	CASSPGGTGEANEQFF
TRBV29-1	TRBJ2-3	CSYLPAVYTQYF
TRBV7-2	TRBJ2-1	CASLAWGSSYNEQFF
TRBV20-1	TRBJ2-7	CSANQGPKGGGPLNEQYF
TRBV7-2	TRBJ2-1	CASTPGGRDRYNEQFF
TRBV20-1	TRBJ2-1	CSALSGLAGGVYNEQFF
TRBV9	TRBJ1-2	CASSVVPEAGYTF
TRBV13	TRBJ2-1	CASRLDGEQFF
TRBV11-2	TRBJ2-3	CASSFGQVSRDTQYF
TRBV27	TRBJ1-2	CASSSHGQGAGGYTF
TRBV7-2	TRBJ2-1	CASSRGGEYNEQFF
TRBV6-5	TRBJ1-2	CASFFGPNYGYTF